Given below is one TCR beta chain in context. The data were taken from a study of blood T cell repertoires in COVID-19. Study-wide background: Collection of acute and convalescent COVID-19 samples took place in the United States, Italy and Spain.

TCRdb's copy holds only in-frame clones and misses some; the assay was immunoSEQ multiplex PCR. The sample contains under 200,000 clones, about nine tenths of which appear only once. It was during active infection that Seattle patients were enrolled and then longitudinally followed. J lost 5 bases, V lost 7 bases, and 11 bases had no gene match. Germline lookup yields CDR1 ENHRY and CDR2 SYGVKD. The CDR3 extends over 17 amino acids. This TCR derives from a woman aged 60-75 years with COVID-19, enrolled during active disease. The sequenced material came from peripheral blood. V is TRBV10-3 and J is TRBJ2-2, with TRBD2 matching 12 bases. DNA for the CDR3: TGTGCCATCACCTTGACTAGCGGGAGTGATGGGACCGGGGAGCTGTTTTTT. Protein: CAITLTSGSDGTGELFF.